The TCR beta chain under discussion was sequenced for a study of blood T cell repertoires in COVID-19 (dated by TCRdb to the early 2020s). Study-wide context: Samples from collaborators originated in the United States, Italy and Spain and spanned both the acute and convalescent phases of COVID-19. The samples were drawn from the first 160 participants of the ongoing ImmuneRACE study and from some 1,300 subjects provided by 6 global collaborators. Nearly every sample came with metadata listing a de-identified subject ID, COVID-19 status, age in years and sex. Where available, HLA class I and class II types were taken from metadata supplied by the sample provider and were not determined by assay-based typing. The material from the prospective study consisted of cDNA or gDNA derived from T cells, B-cell-depleted T cells, or PBMCs. Deeply sampled blood TCRbeta repertoires from subjects exposed to, actively infected with, or recovered from COVID-19 were included in the dataset. A freely available public database, intended as a resource for researchers studying the immune response to SARS-CoV-2, is where the repertoires were released.

The collaborating institutions used their own protocols to collect whole blood in K2EDTA tubes. Collaborator samples were shipped for TCRbeta analysis as frozen whole blood, isolated PBMCs, or DNA extracted from either sample type. TCRbeta CDR3 regions were amplified from genomic DNA by means of the immunoSEQ Assay, a bias-controlled multiplex PCR. As for the authors' bioinformatics: The number of nucleated cells in each sample was estimated by amplification of reference gene primers within the assay. To quantify the absolute abundance of each unique TCRbeta CDR3 rearrangement, sequence reads were collapsed and filtered. Productive Simpson clonality was computed per sample as the square root of Simpson's diversity index over productive rearrangements. Sourced from immuneACCESS, this table was stored by TCRdb with only in-frame sequences that have V and J called. A share of the clones is absent; for the studies checked, an unresolved V gene accounts for under half, and the remainder has no known explanation. That table supplies the V and J calls and clone size; D and trimming were determined from the DNA. The sample table lists 90,000 or so clones, 70% to 90% of them with a count of one. Of the sample, under 0.6% is held by the ten largest clones.

Turning to this clone: The antigen it binds to is not known. The input lacks base qualities; no much larger clone sits a single base away.

Broader findings and caveats from the paper: How much clinical and demographic metadata was included differed by source and by participant, and the metadata was provided uncurated.

From V the trimming removes 3 bases and from J it removes 8 bases, while the gene matches leave 7 bases of the junction unaccounted for. The cysteine opens and the phenylalanine closes a CDR3 of 14 amino acids. Only the CDR3 DNA stays, 42 bases, in frame from base 1. Reading the germline V gene gives CDR1 SGHRS and CDR2 YFSETQ. In this chain, TRBV5-1 is recombined with TRBJ1-2, and 10 junctional nucleotides match TRBD1. This sequence originates from a man between 60 and 75 years old with acute or convalescent COVID-19. Material: peripheral blood. The DNA sequence is TGCGCCAGCAGCTGGGACAGGGGAGAGAGGGGCTACACCTTC. This is translated as CASSWDRGERGYTF. Extended through the reference TRBV5-1 and TRBJ1-2 proteins, this CDR3 yields the full variable domain: KAGVTQTPRYLIKTRGQQVTLSCSPISGHRSVSWYQQTPGQGLQFLFEYFSETQRNKGNFPGRFSGRQFSNSRSEMNVSTLELGDSALYLCASSWDRGERGYTFGSGTRLTVV.